This T cell receptor beta chain is drawn from a study of T cells in localized non-small cell lung cancer. Study results and limitations: Of the top 100 tumor clones, median approximately 60 were in adjacent lung, approximately 30 among its top 100.

Turning to this clone: What it binds is unknown.

Germline V CDR1 and CDR2: LGHNA, YSLEER. V shed 4 bases and J shed 2 bases, with 8 bases lying between them. This CDR3 spans 13 amino acids. Clones were sequenced by immunoSEQ multiplex PCR, and TCRdb holds only the in-frame ones, with some missing. The sample contains about 34,000 clones, approximately 91% of which appear only once. J is TRBJ1-2 and V is TRBV4-3, with TRBD1 as a possible D gene (5 bases). Source: peripheral blood, taken before any cancer treatment. The clonotype originates from a woman aged 40 to 75 with stage I lung adenocarcinoma. The CDR3 sequence is CASSRAGNYGYTF. CDR3 coding DNA: TGCGCCAGCAGCCGGGCAGGGAACTATGGCTACACCTTC.